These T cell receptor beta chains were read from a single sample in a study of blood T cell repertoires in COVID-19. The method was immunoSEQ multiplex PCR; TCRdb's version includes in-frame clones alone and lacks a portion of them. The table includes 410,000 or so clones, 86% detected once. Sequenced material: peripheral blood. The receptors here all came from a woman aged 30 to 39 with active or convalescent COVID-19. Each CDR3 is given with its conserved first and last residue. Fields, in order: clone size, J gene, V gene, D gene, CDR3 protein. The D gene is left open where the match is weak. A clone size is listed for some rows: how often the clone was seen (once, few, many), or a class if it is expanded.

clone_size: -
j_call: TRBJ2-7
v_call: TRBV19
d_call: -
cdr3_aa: CASSTSGGLYEQYF

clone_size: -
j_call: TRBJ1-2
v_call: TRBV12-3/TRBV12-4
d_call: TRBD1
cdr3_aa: CASSDRVEGGYTF

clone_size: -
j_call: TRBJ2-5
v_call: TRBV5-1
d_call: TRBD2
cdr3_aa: CASSRGVAGVQETQYF

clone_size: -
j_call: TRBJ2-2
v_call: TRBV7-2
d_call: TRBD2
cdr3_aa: CASSARLAGGPGELFF

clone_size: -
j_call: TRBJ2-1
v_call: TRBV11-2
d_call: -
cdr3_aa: CASSLDQGTTSFHQFF

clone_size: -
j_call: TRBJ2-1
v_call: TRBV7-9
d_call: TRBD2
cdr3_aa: CASSLALWREAGNEQFF

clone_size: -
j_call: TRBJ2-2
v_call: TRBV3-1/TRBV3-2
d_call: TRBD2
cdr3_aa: CASSNDPGLAGGPMTGELFF

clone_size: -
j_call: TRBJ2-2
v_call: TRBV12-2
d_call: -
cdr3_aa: CASRFSGPDGELFF

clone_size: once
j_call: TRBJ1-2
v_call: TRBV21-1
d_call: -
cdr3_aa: CASNPGNGYTF

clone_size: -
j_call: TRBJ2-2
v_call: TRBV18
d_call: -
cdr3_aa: CASSPSPTGSRHTGELFF

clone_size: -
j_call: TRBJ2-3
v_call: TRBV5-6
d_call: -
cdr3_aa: CASSISTDTQYF

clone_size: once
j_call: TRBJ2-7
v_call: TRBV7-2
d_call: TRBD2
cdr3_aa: CASTELAGSYEQYF

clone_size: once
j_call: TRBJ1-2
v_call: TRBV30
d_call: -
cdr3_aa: CAWRVAGLDGYTF

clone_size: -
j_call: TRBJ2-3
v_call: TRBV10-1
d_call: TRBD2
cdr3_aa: CASGTSGVPTTDTQYF

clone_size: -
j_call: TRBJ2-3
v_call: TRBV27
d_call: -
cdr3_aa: CASSLGGDTQYF

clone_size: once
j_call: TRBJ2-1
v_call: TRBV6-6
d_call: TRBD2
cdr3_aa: CASSPSGGGLGEQFF